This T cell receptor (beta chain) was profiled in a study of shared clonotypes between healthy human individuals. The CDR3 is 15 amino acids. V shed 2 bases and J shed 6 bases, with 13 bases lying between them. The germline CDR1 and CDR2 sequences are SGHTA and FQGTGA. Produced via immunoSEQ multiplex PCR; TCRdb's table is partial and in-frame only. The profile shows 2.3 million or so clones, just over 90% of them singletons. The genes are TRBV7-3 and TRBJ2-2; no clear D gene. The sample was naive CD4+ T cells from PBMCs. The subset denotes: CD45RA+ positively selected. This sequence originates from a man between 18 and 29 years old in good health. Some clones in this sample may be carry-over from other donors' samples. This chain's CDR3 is CASSLGAAVPGELFF. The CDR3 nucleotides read TGTGCCAGCAGCTTAGGTGCGGCGGTCCCCGGGGAGCTGTTTTTT.